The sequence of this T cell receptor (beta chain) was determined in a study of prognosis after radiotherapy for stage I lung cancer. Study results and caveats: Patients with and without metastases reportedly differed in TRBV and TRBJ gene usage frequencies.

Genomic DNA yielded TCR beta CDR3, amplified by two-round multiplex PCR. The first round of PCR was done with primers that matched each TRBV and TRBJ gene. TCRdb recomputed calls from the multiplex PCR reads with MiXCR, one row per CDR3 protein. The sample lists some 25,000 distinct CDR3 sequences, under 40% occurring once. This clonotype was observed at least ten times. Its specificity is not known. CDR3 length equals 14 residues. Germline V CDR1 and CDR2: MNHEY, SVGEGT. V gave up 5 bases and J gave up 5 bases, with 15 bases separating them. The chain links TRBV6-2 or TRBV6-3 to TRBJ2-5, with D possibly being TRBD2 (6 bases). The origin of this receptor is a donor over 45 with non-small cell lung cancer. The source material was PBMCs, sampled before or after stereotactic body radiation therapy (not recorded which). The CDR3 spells CASSPDHGGETQYF. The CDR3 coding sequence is TGTGCCAGCAGTCCGGACCACGGGGGTGAGACCCAGTACTTC.